The sample holds a few counts of the clone carrying this T cell receptor beta chain. As processed by the authors: Amplification with reference gene primers provided the estimates of nucleated cell counts. Method: immunoSEQ multiplex PCR; TCRdb's copy keeps in-frame clones and lacks some. V and J calls and clone size are as listed in that table; D and trimming were resolved from the DNA. The repertoire consists of 200,000 to 250,000 clones, with roughly 84% occurring once and the leading ten covering about 6.6%. These data come from a study of blood T cell repertoires in COVID-19. Turning to the study itself: Acute-phase and convalescent COVID-19 samples originated in the United States, Italy and Spain. The cDNA or gDNA used as material had been derived from T cells, B-cell-depleted T cells, or PBMCs.

For recovered donors of Cohort 3, there were two negative PCRs, clearance, or symptom resolution. There are 18 residues in the CDR3. CDR1 and CDR2 from the germline V gene are MGHRA and YSYEKL. The junction had 6 bases not matched to a gene; V was cut back by 1 base and J by 4 bases. The sequencing sample was made of PBMCs or T cells enriched from blood (not recorded which). This TCR was recovered from a woman aged 40 to 50 who had recovered from COVID-19. V gene TRBV4-1 combines with J gene TRBJ2-2; 13 bases align to TRBD2. The DNA for the CDR3 is TGCGCCAGCAGCCAAGGTGGACTAGCGGGAGTGGGCACCGGGGAGCTGTTTTTT. This sequence encodes CASSQGGLAGVGTGELFF.